This paragraph reports one TCR beta chain. What it binds is not known. Cultured CD4+ T cell DNA underwent sequencing with the Oncomine TCR Beta short-read assay. TCRdb reprocessed the PCR reads with MiXCR, giving one entry per CDR3 protein. This sample carries around 25,000 distinct CDR3 sequences, under 55% of them seen once, and the ten largest clones take roughly 7.8%. Treatment of the sample: approximately nine-day PBMC culture with coronavirus spike peptide pools or control peptides (ViraFEST assay). The CDR3 covers 15 residues. V was cut by 6 bases and J by 3 bases, with 17 bases left in between. The germline V gene has CDR1 LNHDA and CDR2 SQIVND (reference sequence). This entry comes from a study of vaccination and CD4 T cells after COVID-19. Study-wide results and caveats: Within convalescent individuals, 304 out of 307 vaccine-specific clones proved to be spike mono-reactive.

The V gene is TRBV19, the J gene TRBJ1-2; unclear D gene. The receptor was isolated from a human donor who had recovered from COVID-19. Sequencing used CD4+ T cells from blood, cultured in vitro. CDR3 in amino acids: CASSPLDREDYGYTF. CDR3 nucleotides: TGTGCCAGTAGCCCATTGGATAGGGAGGACTATGGCTACACCTTC.